Given below is one T cell receptor beta chain in context. Antigen: not known. Trimming left V 3 bases short and J 5 bases short, with 13 bases between. Germline V gives CDR1 KGHSH, CDR2 LQKENI. The CDR3 totals 14 residues. The sample belongs to a study of CD8+ T cells in alopecia areata. As for the study in general: Oral tofacitinib (5 to 10 mg twice daily) was administered to treated patients. General study findings and limits: Sequences from scalp samples also cover resident alphabeta T cells of normal skin. Normal scalp had lower clonality than lesional scalp, with alopecia totalis/universalis lesions showing this most strongly.

A FACSAria was used to sort CD4+ and CD8+ T cells. These cells came from PBMCs. In each case, RNA was isolated and then reverse transcribed into cDNA as the sequencing template. Profiled with immunoSEQ multiplex PCR; TCRdb holds only in-frame clones, not every one. The profile covers around 98,000 clones, with about 45% appearing a single time and 0.75% to 0.8% taken by the ten largest. The V and J genes are TRBV18 and TRBJ1-1, with D hard to call. The specimen was CD4+ T cells sorted from blood. This receptor was obtained from a human donor with alopecia areata. The CDR3 reads CASSPGRGGTEAFF. As DNA, the CDR3 is TGTGCCAGCTCACCCGGACGGGGAGGAACTGAAGCTTTCTTT.